Each of the 27 T cell receptor beta chains below was sequenced from the same sample in a study of human T cells and chemical hapten exposure. Time point given: patch test 2, 6 weeks after DPC sensitization. The treatment: therapeutic diphenylcyclopropenone sensitization with weekly scalp DPC. A single record per CDR3 protein comes from TCRdb applying MiXCR to the RACE reads. The data contain about 400,000 distinct CDR3 sequences, nearly 6.5% of them singletons. Sequencing was performed on whole blood, taken in connection with sensitization to the hapten diphenylcyclopropenone (DPC). The receptor set was obtained from a woman between 18 and 30 years old with alopecia areata. Some clones in this sample may be carry-over from other donors' samples.

J is TRBJ2-7 and V is TRBV10-3, with D possibly being TRBD1 or TRBD2 (5 bases each). Trimming cost V 6 bases and J 4 bases, with 19 bases left between them. CDR3 length equals 15 residues. The V gene's germline CDR1 is ENHRY and CDR2 SYGVKD. The DNA for the CDR3 is TGTGCCATCAGCCCCCGTACCGGGACGAAGTACGAGCAGTACTTC. Translated: CAISPRTGTKYEQYF.

Only a few counts were recorded for this clonotype. The rearrangement uses TRBV28 and TRBJ1-1; no reliable D call. Trimming left V 3 bases short and J 4 bases short, with 3 bases between. CDR3 size: 11 residues. In germline, CDR1 is MDHEN, CDR2 SYDVKM. The CDR3 DNA sequence: TGTGCCAGCAGTTTCCCCACTGAAGCTTTCTTT. Translated: CASSFPTEAFF.

The chain recombines TRBV12-3 or TRBV12-4 with TRBJ2-1; 9 bases line up with TRBD1. The CDR3 length is 15 residues. The trim removed 3 bases at V and 5 bases at J, leaving 5 bases unmatched. The DNA of the CDR3 is TGTGCCAGCAGTTTGGGACAGGGAGTGGACAATGAGCAGTTCTTC. Translated: CASSLGQGVDNEQFF.

The genes are TRBV5-4 and TRBJ1-2; no reliable D call. The CDR3 consists of 14 residues. The germline V gene encodes CDR1 SGHNT and CDR2 YYREEE (reference sequence). V dropped 4 bases and J dropped 2 bases, with 12 bases sitting between them. The CDR3 sequence: CASSPEGINYGYTF. The CDR3, as DNA: TGTGCCAGCAGCCCCGAAGGAATCAACTATGGCTACACCTTC.

The chain combines TRBV10-3 with TRBJ1-2; D not certain. With 4 bases removed from V and 6 bases from J, the gap between germline ends came to 12 bases. The CDR3 spans 13 residues. The germline V gene encodes CDR1 ENHRY and CDR2 SYGVKD. CDR3 nucleotide sequence: TGTGCCATCAGTGCCCGGGCTTACGATGGCTACACCTTC. It yields the protein CAISARAYDGYTF.

CDR3 amino acids: CASGSGRLTEAFF. The CDR3 DNA sequence: TGTGCCAGCGGTTCGGGGAGATTGACTGAAGCTTTCTTT. V usage is TRBV6-1 and J usage is TRBJ1-1; D is uncertain. V lost 8 bases and J 5 bases, leaving 15 bases between the germline ends. CDR1 and CDR2 (germline): MNHNS, SASEGT. This CDR3 is 13 amino acids long.

This clonotype was seen at least ten times. The chain combines TRBV10-3 with TRBJ1-5, with D hard to call. Trimming removed 0 bases from V and 2 bases from J, with 11 bases in between. This CDR3 has 16 amino acids. Germline loops: CDR1 ENHRY, CDR2 SYGVKD. The CDR3 here is CAISESTGFGNQPQHF. The DNA of the CDR3 is TGTGCCATCAGTGAGTCGACGGGGTTCGGCAATCAGCCCCAGCATTTT.

This clonotype came up a few times. The chain uses TRBV6-5 and TRBJ2-5; the D is unclear. Germline loops: CDR1 MNHEY, CDR2 SVGAGI. V shed 9 bases and J shed 7 bases, with 12 bases lying between them. The CDR3 extends over 11 amino acids. CDR3 amino acids: CARPKYSTQYF. The DNA for the CDR3 is TGTGCCAGACCTAAGTACTCGACCCAGTACTTC.

This clonotype was seen ten or more times. The chain recombines TRBV27 with TRBJ1-6; D not resolved. Trimming removed 7 bases at V and 4 bases at J, with 11 bases between. Germline assignment: CDR1 MNHEY and CDR2 SMNVEV (reference sequence). The CDR3 contains 14 residues. CDR3 nucleotide sequence: TGTGCCAGCACACAAACAGTGTATAATTCACCCCTCCACTTT. Residues: CASTQTVYNSPLHF.

In this sample, this clonotype turned up many times. The chain uses TRBV12-3 or TRBV12-4 and TRBJ2-7; D is unclear. With 3 bases removed from V and 2 bases from J, the gap between germline ends came to 11 bases. The CDR3 contains 14 residues. Here the CDR3 DNA reads TGTGCCAGCAGTTTTGACGGACCAGCCTACGAGCAGTACTTC. Protein sequence: CASSFDGPAYEQYF.

This clonotype showed up just a few times. The genes are TRBV3-1 and TRBJ2-2; 14 bases fit TRBD2. The germline gives CDR1 LGHDT, CDR2 YNNKEL (reference sequence). This CDR3 region has 19 residues. V dropped 4 bases and J dropped 0; count of bases not matched to a gene: 7. CDR3 protein: CASSLLGLAGETNTGELFF. CDR3 in DNA: TGTGCCAGCAGCCTCCTGGGACTAGCGGGGGAAACGAACACCGGGGAGCTGTTTTTT.

This clonotype was detected ten times or more. CDR3 residues: CASSTETQYF. CDR3 coding DNA: TGTGCCAGCAGTACAGAGACCCAGTACTTC. This chain links TRBV12-3 or TRBV12-4 with TRBJ2-5, with unresolved D. The CDR3 totals 10 residues. Trimming shortened V by 5 bases and J by 4 bases, and 2 bases separated the two germline ends.

In its sample, this clonotype was seen a few times. This chain joins TRBV6-5 and TRBJ2-7; TRBD1 matches 8 bases. The CDR3 has 16 amino acids. Germline V gene lookup returns CDR1 MNHEY and CDR2 SVGAGI. V was pared by 2 bases and J by 4 bases, with 10 bases of the junction left unmatched. CDR3 sequence: CASSYLRQGKQYEQYF. The CDR3 DNA reads TGTGCCAGCAGTTACCTTCGACAGGGGAAACAATACGAGCAGTACTTC.

Many counts were recorded for this clonotype. This chain connects TRBV6-5 to TRBJ2-7; D possibly corresponds to TRBD2 (6 bases). CDR1 MNHEY and CDR2 SVGAGI come from the germline V gene. With 5 bases removed from V and 2 bases from J, the gap between germline ends came to 13 bases. The CDR3 is 14 amino acids. In DNA, the CDR3 is TGTGCCAGCAGTCGCGGGACGGGAACCTACGAGCAGTACTTC. Its protein product is CASSRGTGTYEQYF.

DNA of the CDR3: TGTGCCAGCACCCTAAGCGGGGGTCTGCGCAATGAGCAGTTCTTC. Residues: CASTLSGGLRNEQFF. The chain carries TRBV7-9 and TRBJ2-1; 8 nucleotides align to TRBD2. The CDR3 extends over 15 amino acids. The germline CDR1 and CDR2 sequences are SEHNR and FQNEAQ (reference sequence). Trimming removed 7 bases from V and 6 bases from J; junction bases left unmatched: 11.

The V and J genes are TRBV14 and TRBJ1-1; 7 nucleotides align to TRBD1. In germline, CDR1 is SGHDN, CDR2 FVKESK. The CDR3 loop spans 16 amino acids. The junction had 12 bases not matched to a gene; V was cut back by 5 bases and J by 3 bases. For the CDR3, the DNA is TGTGCCAGCAGCGCAAGACAGGGTTTTCATGACACTGAAGCTTTCTTT. Its translation is CASSARQGFHDTEAFF.

This clonotype was counted between two and nine times. The chain combines TRBV6-2 or TRBV6-3 with TRBJ2-1; 14 bases agree with TRBD2. Per the germline V gene, CDR1 is MNHEY and CDR2 is SVGEGT. CDR3 size: 15 residues. J gave up 4 bases and V 10 bases, and 6 bases lay outside the gene matches. The chain's CDR3 is CATLRTSGGYNEQFF. The CDR3 DNA follows: TGTGCCACCCTACGGACTAGCGGGGGGTACAATGAGCAGTTCTTC.

As to this clonotype: A much more abundant neighbour one base away suggests this may be a read error. This is likely a read error, given that the CDR3 carries no conserved phenylalanine or tryptophan at its end. The chain is built from TRBV14 and TRBJ1-1; D ambiguous. V lost 1 base and J 1 base, leaving 7 bases between the germline ends. This CDR3 has 14 residues. In germline, CDR1 is SGHDN, CDR2 FVKESK. The CDR3 DNA follows: TGTGCCAGCAGCCAAGTCACTGGGAACACTGAAGCTTTCATT. This gives the protein CASSQVTGNTEAFI.

The CDR3 is CASSTSGGDFSNQPQHF. CDR3 DNA sequence: TGTGCCAGCAGTACCAGTGGGGGAGACTTTAGCAATCAGCCCCAGCATTTT. The V gene is TRBV27, the J gene TRBJ1-5; maybe TRBD1 (5 bases). The germline V and J ends were trimmed by 5 bases and 0 bases, with 17 bases remaining between them. The CDR3 has 17 amino acids. Germline CDR1 and CDR2: MNHEY and SMNVEV (reference sequence).

This clonotype was picked up a small number of times. This chain joins TRBV20-1 and TRBJ2-7, with D hard to call. This CDR3 region has 12 residues. Trimming pared 6 bases from V and 7 bases from J, leaving 16 bases between. Germline V gene data show CDR1 as DFQATT and CDR2 as SNEGSKA (reference sequence). The CDR3 region is CSALSRSSEQYF. The CDR3 DNA sequence: TGCAGTGCCCTGAGTAGGTCGAGTGAGCAGTACTTC.

This clonotype was seen many times. The J gene is TRBJ1-1, the V gene TRBV20-1, with D possibly TRBD1 on 6 matching bases. This CDR3 has 15 amino acids. Trimming stripped 5 bases from V and 1 base from J, with 17 bases between. Looked up from germline, CDR1 is DFQATT and CDR2 is SNEGSKA (reference sequence). CDR3 bases: TGCAGTGCTCACCATACAGGGTACGGGAACACTGAAGCTTTCTTT. As protein: CSAHHTGYGNTEAFF.

A few counts support this clonotype. This rearrangement joins TRBV9 to TRBJ1-5; D not certain. Germline V lookup: CDR1 SGDLS, CDR2 YYNGEE. The V and J ends lost 0 bases and 10 bases respectively, with 14 bases between them. The CDR3 is made up of 14 amino acids. CDR3 region: CASSVDHSPIPQHF. In nucleotides, the CDR3 is TGTGCCAGCAGCGTAGACCACAGTCCGATCCCCCAGCATTTT.

This clonotype was seen only a few times. This sequence joins TRBV27 and TRBJ1-5; D unresolved. The germline CDR1 and CDR2 sequences are MNHEY and SMNVEV (reference sequence). CDR3 size: 17 residues. Trimming pared 10 bases from V and 0 bases from J, leaving 22 bases between. This CDR3 is CATAKSWAAYSNQPQHF. The CDR3 coding sequence is TGTGCCACCGCAAAATCATGGGCAGCATATAGCAATCAGCCCCAGCATTTT.

The CDR3 region has the DNA TGTGCCAGCAGCCAACGGACAGGGCGTTCGGCTTTCTTT. Translation gives CASSQRTGRSAFF. The chain has TRBV3-1 and TRBJ1-1; TRBD1 matches at 8 bases. Trimming cost V 2 bases and J 11 bases; bases outside gene matches: 7. The germline gives CDR1 LGHDT, CDR2 YNNKEL (reference sequence). CDR3 size: 13 residues.

This clonotype was recorded a few times. The rearrangement joins TRBV7-2 to TRBJ1-5, with D perhaps TRBD1 (5 bases). Trimming removed 6 bases from V and 5 bases from J, with 14 bases in between. Germline assignment: CDR1 SGHTA and CDR2 FQGNSA. This CDR3 is built from 14 residues. The CDR3 sequence: CASSPGRTYQPQHF. Written as DNA, the CDR3 is TGTGCCAGCAGTCCGGGACGGACCTATCAGCCCCAGCATTTT.

DNA of the CDR3: TGCAGTGCTAGTCCCGGACAGCTGAACACTGAAGCTTTCTTT. This translates into CSASPGQLNTEAFF. The chain has TRBV20-1 and TRBJ1-1; D might be TRBD1 (6 bases). Germline values: CDR1 DFQATT, CDR2 SNEGSKA (reference sequence). The V end was cut by 3 bases, the J end by 0 bases, with 11 bases between. CDR3 length: 14 residues.

CDR3 amino acids: CARAPIRSGLAYEQYF. The CDR3 DNA reads as TGTGCCAGAGCCCCGATTCGATCAGGGCTTGCCTACGAGCAGTACTTC. J is TRBJ2-7 and V is TRBV19, with D possibly being TRBD1 (5 bases). The CDR3 length is 16 residues. V shed 9 bases and J shed 2 bases, with 23 bases lying between them. Germline V lookup: CDR1 LNHDA, CDR2 SQIVND (reference sequence).